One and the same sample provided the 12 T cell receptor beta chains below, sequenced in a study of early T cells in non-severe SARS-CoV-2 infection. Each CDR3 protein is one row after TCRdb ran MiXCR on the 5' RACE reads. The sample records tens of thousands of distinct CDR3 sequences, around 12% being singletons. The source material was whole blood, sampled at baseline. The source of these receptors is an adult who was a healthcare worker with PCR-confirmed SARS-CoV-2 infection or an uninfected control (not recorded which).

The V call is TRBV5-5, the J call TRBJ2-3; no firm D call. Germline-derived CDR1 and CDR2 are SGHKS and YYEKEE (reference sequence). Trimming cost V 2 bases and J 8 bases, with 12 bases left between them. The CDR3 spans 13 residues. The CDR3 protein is CASSFGPRGTQYF. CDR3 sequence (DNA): TGTGCCAGCAGCTTCGGGCCACGAGGTACGCAGTATTTT.

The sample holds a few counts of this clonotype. The CDR3 DNA reads as TGTGCCAGCAGTTTAGACTGGGCGGCTAATGAAAAACTGTTTTTT. It encodes CASSLDWAANEKLFF. The V and J genes are TRBV12-3 or TRBV12-4 and TRBJ1-4; D unresolved. Trimming took off 1 base at V and 3 bases at J, with 9 bases between the two ends. This CDR3 has 15 residues.

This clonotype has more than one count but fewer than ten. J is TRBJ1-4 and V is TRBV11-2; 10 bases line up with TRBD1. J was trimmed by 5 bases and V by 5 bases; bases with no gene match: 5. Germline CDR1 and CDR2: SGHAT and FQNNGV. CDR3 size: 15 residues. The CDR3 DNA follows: TGTGCCAGCAGCACGACAGGGGGCCTGAATGAAAAACTGTTTTTT. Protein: CASSTTGGLNEKLFF.

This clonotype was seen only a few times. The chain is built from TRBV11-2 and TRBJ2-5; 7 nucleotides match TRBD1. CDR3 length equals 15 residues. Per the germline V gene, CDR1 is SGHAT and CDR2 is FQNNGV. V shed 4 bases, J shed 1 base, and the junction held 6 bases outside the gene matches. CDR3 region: CASSYRDRTQETQYF. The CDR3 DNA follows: TGTGCCAGCAGCTACCGGGACAGAACCCAAGAGACCCAGTACTTC.

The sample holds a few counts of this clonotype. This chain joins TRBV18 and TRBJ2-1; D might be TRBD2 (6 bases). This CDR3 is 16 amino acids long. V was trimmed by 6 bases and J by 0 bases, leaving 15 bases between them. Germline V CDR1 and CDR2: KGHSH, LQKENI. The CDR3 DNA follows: TGTGCCAGCTCCCGAAATAGCGGAAGCTCCTACAATGAGCAGTTCTTC. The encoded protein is CASSRNSGSSYNEQFF.

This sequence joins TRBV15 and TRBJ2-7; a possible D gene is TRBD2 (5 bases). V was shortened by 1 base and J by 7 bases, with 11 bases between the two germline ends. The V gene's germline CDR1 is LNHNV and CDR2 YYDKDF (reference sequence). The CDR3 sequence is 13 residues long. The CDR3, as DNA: TGTGCCACCAGCAGAGTGAGGGATGTTGAGCAGTACTTC. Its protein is CATSRVRDVEQYF. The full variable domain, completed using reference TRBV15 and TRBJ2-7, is DAMVIQNPRYQVTQFGKPVTLSCSQTLNHNVMYWYQQKSSQAPKLLFHYYDKDFNNEADTPDNFQSRRPNTSFCFLDIRSPGLGDTAMYLCATSRVRDVEQYFGPGTRLTVT.

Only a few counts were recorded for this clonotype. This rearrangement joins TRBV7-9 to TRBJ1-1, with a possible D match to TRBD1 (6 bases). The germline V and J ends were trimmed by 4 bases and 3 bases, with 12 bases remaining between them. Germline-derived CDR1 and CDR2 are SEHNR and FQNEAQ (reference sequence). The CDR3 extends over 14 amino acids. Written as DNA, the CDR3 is TGTGCCAGCAGCTCACAGGGATCTCACACTGAAGCTTTCTTT. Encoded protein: CASSSQGSHTEAFF.

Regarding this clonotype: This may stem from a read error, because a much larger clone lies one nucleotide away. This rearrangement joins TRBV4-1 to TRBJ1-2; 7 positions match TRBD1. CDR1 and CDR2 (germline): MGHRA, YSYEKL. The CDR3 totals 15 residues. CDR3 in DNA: TGCGCCAGCAGCCAAGCTGCCGAGGGGGCTTGGGGCTACGCCTTC. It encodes CASSQAAEGAWGYAF.

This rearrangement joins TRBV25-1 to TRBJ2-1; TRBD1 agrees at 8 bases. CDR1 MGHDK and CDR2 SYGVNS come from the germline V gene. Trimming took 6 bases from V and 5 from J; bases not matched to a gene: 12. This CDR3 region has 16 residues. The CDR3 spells CASSEIGQGSHNEQFF. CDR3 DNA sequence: TGTGCCAGCAGCGAGATCGGACAGGGATCCCACAATGAGCAGTTCTTC.

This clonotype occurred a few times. CDR3 sequence: CATRDRGWGYTF. The DNA of the CDR3 is TGTGCCACCAGGGACAGGGGCTGGGGCTACACCTTC. The V gene is TRBV28, the J gene TRBJ1-2; 10 positions match TRBD1. The CDR3 is 12 amino acids. Unmatched junction bases numbered 7, after V lost 10 bases and J lost 8 bases. Germline-derived CDR1 and CDR2 are MDHEN and SYDVKM.

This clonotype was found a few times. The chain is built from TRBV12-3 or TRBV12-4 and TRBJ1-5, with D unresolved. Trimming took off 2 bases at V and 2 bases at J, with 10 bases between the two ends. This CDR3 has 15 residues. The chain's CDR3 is CASSLSQEGNQPQHF. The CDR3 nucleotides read TGTGCCAGCAGTTTATCTCAAGAAGGCAATCAGCCCCAGCATTTT.

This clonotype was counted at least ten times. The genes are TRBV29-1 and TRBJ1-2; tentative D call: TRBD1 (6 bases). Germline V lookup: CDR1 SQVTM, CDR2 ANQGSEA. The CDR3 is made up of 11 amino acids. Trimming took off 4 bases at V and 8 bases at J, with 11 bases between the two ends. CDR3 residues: CSVAQGQGYTF. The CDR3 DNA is TGCAGCGTTGCACAGGGACAAGGCTACACCTTC.